The clone carrying this TCR beta chain was counted only a few times. Its antigen remains unknown. TCRdb redid the calling of the RACE reads with MiXCR, one entry per CDR3 protein. The repertoire has 350,000 to 450,000 distinct CDR3 sequences, around 5.5% of them found once; the top ten carry just over 2.5%. Germline loops: CDR1 SNHLY, CDR2 FYNNEI. After removal of 5 bases from V and 2 bases from J, the junction contained 2 bases not matched to a gene. The CDR3 runs to 14 residues. Time point reported: pre-sensitization, week 0. Treatment in this sample: therapeutic diphenylcyclopropenone sensitization with weekly scalp DPC. People who gave samples had alopecia, were 18 to 70 years old, and were suitable for DPC. This entry belongs to a study of human T cells and chemical hapten exposure. Study at large: Diphenylcyclopropenone, dosed weekly to the scalp, was given to patients throughout the approximately 25-week study. Findings of the study overall: PT1 expanded TCR numbers tracked positively with patch test score.

Sequencing was performed on whole blood, taken in connection with sensitization to the hapten diphenylcyclopropenone (DPC). The clonotype comes from a woman aged 50 to 60 with alopecia areata. Some clones in this sample may be carry-over from other donors' samples. The chain carries TRBV2 and TRBJ1-5; TRBD1 matches 8 bases. The CDR3 region has the DNA TGTGCCAGCAGTACAGGGGGAGGCAATCAGCCCCAGCATTTT. Its translation is CASSTGGGNQPQHF.